This T cell receptor beta chain was observed in a study of vaccination effects on CD4 cells after COVID-19. Study summary: Post-vaccine sampling took place a median of 72 days after the second dose.

Culture lasted 10 days before CD4+ T cell isolation. PCR showed that the person got SARS-CoV-2 infection at some point between March and December 2020. BNT162b2 vaccine or mRNA-1273 vaccine was given to participants in two doses. Broader study findings: Clones that were induced by infection or by vaccine showed marked contraction late after vaccination.

Trimming shortened V by 4 bases and J by 5 bases, and 9 bases separated the two germline ends. CDR1 SGHNT and CDR2 YENEEA come from the germline V gene. This CDR3 contains 12 residues. As for this clone: Its antigen is currently unknown.

Assay used: immunoSEQ multiplex PCR; TCRdb lists only in-frame clones, some missing. The sample lists tens of thousands of clones, nearly 75% occurring once. The sample consisted of CD4+ T cells from PBMCs cultured without peptide, taken after COVID-19 vaccination. This chain uses TRBV11-3 with TRBJ2-7; D might be TRBD2 (5 bases). This receptor was obtained from a human donor who had a prior SARS-CoV-2 infection. The CDR3 loop reads CASSSPGNEQYF. Here the CDR3 DNA reads TGTGCCAGCAGCTCCCCGGGGAACGAGCAGTACTTC. Complete variable domain (other parts from reference TRBV11-3 and TRBJ2-7): EAGVVQSPRYKIIEKKQPVAFWCNPISGHNTLYWYLQNLGQGPELLIRYENEEAVDDSQLPKDRFSAERLKGVDSTLKIQPAELGDSAVYLCASSSPGNEQYFGPGTRLTVT.